This TCR beta chain stems from a study of blood T cell repertoires in COVID-19. Study in general: PBMCs, B-cell-depleted T cells, or T cells were the source of the cDNA or gDNA that made up the material.

CDR1 is SGHTS and CDR2 is YDEGEE in the germline V gene. The CDR3 is 15 amino acids. Trimming took 4 bases from V and 1 from J; bases not matched to a gene: 2. Measured with immunoSEQ multiplex PCR; TCRdb has only the in-frame clones, and not every one. The table includes more than 140,000 clones, about 86% detected once. V usage is TRBV5-8 and J usage is TRBJ2-3, with 11 positions matching TRBD2. The TCR originated in a woman in her sixties or seventies with acute or convalescent COVID-19. The sequencing sample was made of peripheral blood. As DNA, the CDR3 is TGTGCCAGCAGCCTGGGACTAGCGGGCACAGATACGCAGTATTTT. This codes for CASSLGLAGTDTQYF. Filled out from reference TRBV5-8 and TRBJ2-3, the complete variable domain reads EAGVTQSPTHLIKTRGQQATLRCSPISGHTSVYWYQQALGLGLQFLLWYDEGEERNRGNFPPRFSGRQFPNYSSELNVNALELEDSALYLCASSLGLAGTDTQYFGPGTRLTVL.